A selection of T cell receptor beta chains follows, all from one sample in a study of blood T cell repertoires in COVID-19. TCRdb keeps only in-frame clones here, not all; method: immunoSEQ multiplex PCR. Here the sample spans under 250,000 clones, about 89% being singletons. The material sequenced was peripheral blood. The receptor set was obtained from a woman aged 55-69 years who had recovered from COVID-19. The CDR3 runs from the conserved cysteine through the conserved F or W. The order of the fields is V gene, clone size, J gene, CDR3 protein. Not all rows give a size; the values are once, few, many and, for expanded clones, a class.

TRBV18	NA	TRBJ2-3	CASSPPLAGPEGDTQYF
TRBV6-5	NA	TRBJ1-5	CASSGGAYSNQPQHF
TRBV19	NA	TRBJ1-5	CASGLDRVNQPQHF
TRBV27	NA	TRBJ2-5	CASSLSTSAQETQYF
TRBV18	NA	TRBJ2-5	CASSEAALQETQYF
TRBV7-5	NA	TRBJ1-5	CARSSDRGQGNQPQHF
TRBV5-6	NA	TRBJ1-2	CASTDRAGYTF
TRBV7-9	NA	TRBJ1-3	CASSASLTGAGNTIYF
TRBV4-2	NA	TRBJ2-1	CASSPFRDNNEQFF
TRBV6-5	NA	TRBJ1-1	CASSFNRGGTEAFF
TRBV5-7	NA	TRBJ1-5	CASSLVPGEDYQPQHF
TRBV18	NA	TRBJ1-3	CASSPSQGHSGNTIYF
TRBV6-5	NA	TRBJ2-7	CASSARLAPSYEQYF
TRBV9	NA	TRBJ1-1	CASSVEGSNTEAFF
TRBV6-5	NA	TRBJ1-2	CASCTGGYYGYTF
TRBV4-1	many	TRBJ2-7	CASSQAQGFSEQYF
TRBV19	once	TRBJ1-1	CASSIPGVDTEAFF
TRBV6-5	NA	TRBJ2-7	CASSQGPTWNYEQYF